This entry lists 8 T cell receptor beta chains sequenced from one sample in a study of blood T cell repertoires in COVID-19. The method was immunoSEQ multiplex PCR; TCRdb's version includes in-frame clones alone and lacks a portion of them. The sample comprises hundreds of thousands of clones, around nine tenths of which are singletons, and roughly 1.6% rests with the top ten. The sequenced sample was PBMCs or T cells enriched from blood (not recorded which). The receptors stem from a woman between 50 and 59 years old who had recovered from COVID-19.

The CDR3 reads CASSVDQGYEQYF. CDR3 DNA sequence: TGTGCCAGCAGTGTAGACCAGGGATACGAGCAGTACTTC. The chain recombines TRBV2 with TRBJ2-7; D possibly corresponds to TRBD1 (5 bases). The CDR3 loop spans 13 amino acids. Germline V gene data show CDR1 as SNHLY and CDR2 as FYNNEI. The V end lost 4 bases, the J end lost 4 bases, and 11 bases lay between the germline ends. Combining the CDR3 with reference TRBV2 and TRBJ2-7 gives the whole variable domain EPEVTQTPSHQVTQMGQEVILRCVPISNHLYFYWYRQILGQKVEFLVSFYNNEISEKSEIFDDQFSVERPDGSNFTLKIRSTKLEDSAMYFCASSVDQGYEQYFGPGTRLTVT.

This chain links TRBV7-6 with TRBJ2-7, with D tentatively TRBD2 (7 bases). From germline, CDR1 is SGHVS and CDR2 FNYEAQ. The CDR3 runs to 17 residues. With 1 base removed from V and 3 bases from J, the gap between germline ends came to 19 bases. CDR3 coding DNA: TGTGCCAGCAGCTTAGTAGGGGGGGCAGTTGATGGCTACGAGCAGTACTTC. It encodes CASSLVGGAVDGYEQYF.

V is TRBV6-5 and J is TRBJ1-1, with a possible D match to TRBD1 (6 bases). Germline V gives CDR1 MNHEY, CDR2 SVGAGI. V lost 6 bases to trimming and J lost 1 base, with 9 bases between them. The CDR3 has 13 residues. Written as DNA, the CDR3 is TGTGCCAGCAGACAGGGACCGAACACTGAAGCTTTCTTT. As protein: CASRQGPNTEAFF.

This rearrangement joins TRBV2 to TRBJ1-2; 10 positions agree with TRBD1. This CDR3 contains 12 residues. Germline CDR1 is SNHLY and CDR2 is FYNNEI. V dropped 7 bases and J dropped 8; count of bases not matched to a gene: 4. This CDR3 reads CASTRQGAGYTF. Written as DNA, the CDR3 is TGTGCCAGCACCCGACAGGGGGCGGGCTACACCTTC.

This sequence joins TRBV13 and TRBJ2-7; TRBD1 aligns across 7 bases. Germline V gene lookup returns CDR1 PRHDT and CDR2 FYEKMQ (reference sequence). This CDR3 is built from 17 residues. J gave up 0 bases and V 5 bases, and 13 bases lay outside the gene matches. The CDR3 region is CASSPPPDRTVSYEQYF. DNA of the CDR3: TGTGCCAGCAGCCCTCCCCCGGACAGGACGGTCTCCTACGAGCAGTACTTC.

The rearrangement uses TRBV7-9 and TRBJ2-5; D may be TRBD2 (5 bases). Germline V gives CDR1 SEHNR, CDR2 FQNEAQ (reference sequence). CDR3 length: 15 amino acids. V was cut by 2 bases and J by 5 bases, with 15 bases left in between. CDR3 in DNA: TGTGCCAGCAGCTTATTTACAAAGGGAGACGAGACCCAGTACTTC. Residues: CASSLFTKGDETQYF.

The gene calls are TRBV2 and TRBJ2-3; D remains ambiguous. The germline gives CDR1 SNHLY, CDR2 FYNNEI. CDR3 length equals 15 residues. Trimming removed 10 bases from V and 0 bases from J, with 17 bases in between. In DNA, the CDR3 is TGTGCCACCTCCGTGGCTAGTTTAAGCACAGATACGCAGTATTTT. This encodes CATSVASLSTDTQYF.

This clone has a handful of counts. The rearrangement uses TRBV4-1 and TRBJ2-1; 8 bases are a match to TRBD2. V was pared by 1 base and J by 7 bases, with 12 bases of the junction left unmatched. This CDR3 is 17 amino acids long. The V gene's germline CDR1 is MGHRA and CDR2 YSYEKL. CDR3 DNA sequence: TGCGCCAGCAGCCAAGGCACCGGGACCAAGCGGGGGAATGAGCAGTTCTTC. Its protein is CASSQGTGTKRGNEQFF.